Presented here are 24 T cell receptor beta chains from one specimen sequenced in a study of blood T cells in healthy people across ages. Together with a sample-barcoded 5' primer, a J-beta primer mix was included in a second PCR lasting roughly 6 to 12 cycles. One entry per CDR3 protein, called by TCRdb with MiXCR from the 5' RACE reads. The table lists 800,000 to 950,000 distinct CDR3 sequences, under 35% of them singletons. This same sample was also part of a study on T cells of mothers and their children.

Sequencing was performed on blood. These receptor sequences come from a woman aged 40 to 49 in good health.

The V gene is TRBV4-1, the J gene TRBJ2-1; no definite D call. This CDR3 has 14 amino acids. V shed 4 bases and J shed 2 bases, with 9 bases lying between them. Germline V lookup: CDR1 MGHRA, CDR2 YSYEKL. CDR3 in amino acids: CASSPHPTYNEQFF. The DNA of the CDR3 is TGCGCCAGCAGCCCCCACCCTACCTACAATGAGCAGTTCTTC.

The chain joins TRBV6-5 to TRBJ2-5, with 9 bases aligning to TRBD1. Germline lookup yields CDR1 MNHEY and CDR2 SVGAGI. V lost 5 bases and J lost 6; bases outside the gene matches: 13. The CDR3 runs 16 residues. The CDR3 nucleotides are TGTGCCAGCAGTCCTGGGTTTCGGACAGGGGTCAAGACCCAGTACTTC. Residues: CASSPGFRTGVKTQYF.

This clonotype has only a few counts. The chain employs TRBV28 and TRBJ2-5, with D possibly being TRBD1 (5 bases). CDR3 length: 16 residues. Trimming shortened V by 5 bases and J by 0 bases, and 16 bases separated the two germline ends. Germline V lookup: CDR1 MDHEN, CDR2 SYDVKM. In nucleotides, the CDR3 is TGTGCCAGCAGTCACGACAGAAAACAGTACCAAGAGACCCAGTACTTC. This encodes CASSHDRKQYQETQYF. The complete variable domain, with remaining parts taken from reference TRBV28 and TRBJ2-5, reads DVKVTQSSRYLVKRTGEKVFLECVQDMDHENMFWYRQDPGLGLRLIYFSYDVKMKEKGDIPEGYSVSREKKERFSLILESASTNQTSMYLCASSHDRKQYQETQYFGPGTRLLVL.

On this clonotype itself: This may stem from a read error, because a much larger clone lies one nucleotide away. The gene calls are TRBV6-4 and TRBJ1-3, with 9 bases lining up with TRBD1. CDR3 length: 15 amino acids. The trim removed 6 bases at V and 4 bases at J, leaving 7 bases unmatched. Germline CDR1 reads MRHNA; CDR2 reads SNTAGT. CDR3 sequence: CASRDRGRKGNTIYF. As DNA, the CDR3 is TGTGCCAGCAGGGACAGGGGTCGAAAAGGAAACACCATATATTTT.

The rearrangement uses TRBV6-5 and TRBJ1-3, with D unresolved. CDR1 and CDR2 (germline): MNHEY, SVGAGI. With 6 bases removed from V and 4 bases from J, the gap between germline ends came to 13 bases. This CDR3 has 14 amino acids. The CDR3 nucleotides are TGTGCCAGCAGGACCGGTTTAGCAGGAAACACCATATATTTT. Translated, it gives CASRTGLAGNTIYF.

This clonotype was found a few times. The chain joins TRBV5-1 to TRBJ1-2; possibly TRBD1 for D (5 bases). Germline V gene sequence: CDR1 SGHRS, CDR2 YFSETQ. V dropped 0 bases and J dropped 4 bases, with 13 bases sitting between them. The CDR3 loop spans 15 amino acids. The CDR3 bases are TGCGCCAGCAGCTTGGGGGGCAGGGTATCCTATGGCTACACCTTC. Residues: CASSLGGRVSYGYTF.

Ten or more counts support this clonotype. The J gene is TRBJ1-2, the V gene TRBV20-1; no clear D. Trimming left V 6 bases short and J 4 bases short, with 9 bases between. The CDR3 spans 11 residues. The germline gives CDR1 DFQATT, CDR2 SNEGSKA (reference sequence). The CDR3, as DNA: TGCAGTGCAGGATCTGGCTATGGCTACACCTTC. Amino acids: CSAGSGYGYTF.

This clonotype was observed a few times. The genes are TRBV7-9 and TRBJ2-5; D remains unclear. Germline CDR1 is SEHNR and CDR2 is FQNEAQ (reference sequence). Trimming pared 4 bases from V and 9 bases from J, leaving 15 bases between. This CDR3 comprises 13 residues. The CDR3 loop is CASSSRVSQAQYF. As DNA, the CDR3 is TGTGCCAGCAGCTCCCGGGTGTCGCAAGCCCAGTACTTC.

This clonotype was observed at least ten times. The chain employs TRBV20-1 and TRBJ2-7; unclear D gene. Germline CDR1 is DFQATT and CDR2 is SNEGSKA (reference sequence). The CDR3 runs 12 residues. V dropped 8 bases and J dropped 0 bases, with 11 bases sitting between them. The CDR3 sequence: CSLDGSSYEQYF. The CDR3 nucleotides are TGCAGTTTGGACGGAAGCTCCTACGAGCAGTACTTC.

The chain employs TRBV5-1 and TRBJ2-7; D unresolved. V was trimmed by 0 bases and J by 6 bases, leaving 10 bases between them. CDR3 size: 13 residues. Germline V lookup: CDR1 SGHRS, CDR2 YFSETQ. The CDR3 region is CASSLESLGEQYF. As DNA, the CDR3 is TGCGCCAGCAGCTTGGAGTCACTTGGCGAGCAGTACTTC.

This clonotype was detected only a few times. The chain recombines TRBV5-1 with TRBJ1-2, with D unclear. There are 15 residues in the CDR3. Deletions cut 0 bases from V and 2 bases from J, with 11 bases between. The germline gives CDR1 SGHRS, CDR2 YFSETQ. This CDR3 is CASSLDFRPNYGYTF. CDR3 sequence (DNA): TGCGCCAGCAGCTTGGATTTCAGGCCGAACTATGGCTACACCTTC.

On this clonotype: The junction does not match germline at one end; this may be a read error. V is TRBV6-1 and J is TRBJ1-1; TRBD1 matches at 7 bases. The V gene's germline CDR1 is MNHNS and CDR2 SASEGT. This CDR3 comprises 13 residues. The CDR3 loop reads CASGDRAYTEAFF. The CDR3 DNA reads TGTGCCAGCGGTGACAGGGCTTACACTGAAGCTTTCTTT.

This clonotype was picked up a small number of times. At one of its ends the junction is not consistent with the germline gene, which may arise from a read error. The V gene is TRBV12-3 or TRBV12-4, the J gene TRBJ2-3; D is perhaps TRBD1 (6 bases). The CDR3 sequence is 17 residues long. The CDR3 region has the DNA TGTGCCAGCAGGGGGGAACCCGGGACACTTGGCACAGATGCGCAGTATTTT. Translated: CASRGEPGTLGTDAQYF.

This clonotype came up a few times. The chain links TRBV7-9 to TRBJ2-6; TRBD1 might be the D (5 bases). CDR3 length: 14 residues. The germline V gene has CDR1 SEHNR and CDR2 FQNEAQ (reference sequence). V was pared by 3 bases and J by 6 bases, with 9 bases between. CDR3 sequence: CASSFSREANVLTF. CDR3 in DNA: TGTGCCAGCAGCTTTTCCAGGGAGGCCAACGTCCTGACTTTC.

This clonotype was observed a few times. The gene calls are TRBV7-2 and TRBJ1-2, with D perhaps matching TRBD1 (6 bases). The CDR3 is 15 amino acids. Germline assignment: CDR1 SGHTA and CDR2 FQGNSA. Trimming shortened V by 1 base and J by 4 bases, and 13 bases separated the two germline ends. The CDR3 here is CASSLGAGDRYGYTF. The CDR3 nucleotides read TGTGCCAGCAGCTTAGGGGCAGGGGACCGCTATGGCTACACCTTC.

About this clonotype itself: Relative to the germline gene, one junction end is altered; a read error may explain this. V usage is TRBV9 and J usage is TRBJ1-6; D may be TRBD1 (5 bases). The germline CDR1 and CDR2 sequences are SGDLS and YYNGEE. The CDR3 sequence is 15 residues long. The CDR3 DNA reads TGTGCCAGCAGCCCCCAGGGACTGCATAATTCATCCCTCCACTTT. It translates to CASSPQGLHNSSLHF.

This clonotype was seen at least ten times. CDR3 coding DNA: TGCGCCAGCAGCCAAAGGGGTCAGCAGTTCTTC. It is translated as CASSQRGQQFF. The chain links TRBV4-1 to TRBJ2-1, with a tentative D call TRBD1 (5 bases). The length of the CDR3 is 11 residues. Between the trimmed V and J ends, which lost 2 bases and 11 bases, there was a span of 7 bases. Germline values: CDR1 MGHRA, CDR2 YSYEKL.

This clonotype was counted only a few times. The chain links TRBV7-2 to TRBJ2-7; no definite D call. V dropped 3 bases and J dropped 4 bases, with 13 bases sitting between them. Germline assignment: CDR1 SGHTA and CDR2 FQGNSA. This CDR3 region has 14 residues. This chain's CDR3 is CASSLLWVGYEQYF. The CDR3 nucleotides read TGTGCCAGCAGCTTGCTCTGGGTCGGATACGAGCAGTACTTC.

This clonotype was found a few times. This chain uses TRBV6-1 with TRBJ1-4; D is perhaps TRBD1 (6 bases). Germline V gene data show CDR1 as MNHNS and CDR2 as SASEGT. The V end lost 2 bases, the J end lost 8 bases, and 6 bases lay between the germline ends. The CDR3 is 12 amino acids. In DNA form, the CDR3 reads TGTGCCAGCAGTGAAAGGGGGGAAAAACTGTTTTTT. This gives the protein CASSERGEKLFF.

This clonotype was detected only a few times. The chain combines TRBV29-1 with TRBJ2-1; D might be TRBD2 (6 bases). V was cut by 7 bases and J by 5 bases, with 18 bases left in between. The germline V gene encodes CDR1 SQVTM and CDR2 ANQGSEA. This CDR3 is built from 14 residues. The chain's CDR3 is CSAYPPGLNNEQFF. The CDR3 DNA reads as TGCAGCGCGTACCCACCGGGACTGAACAATGAGCAGTTCTTC.

The chain couples TRBV15 to TRBJ2-1, with a weak D call TRBD2 (5 bases). Per germline, CDR1 LNHNV and CDR2 YYDKDF (reference sequence). Trimming left V 1 base short and J 1 base short, with 8 bases between. This CDR3 comprises 15 residues. The CDR3 reads CATSRVTSSYNEQFF. The CDR3 DNA is TGTGCCACCAGCAGAGTAACTAGTTCCTACAATGAGCAGTTCTTC.

Points on this clonotype: This may stem from a read error, because a much larger clone lies one nucleotide away. This chain connects TRBV28 to TRBJ1-1, with D unresolved. V was clipped by 5 bases and J by 7 bases, with 20 bases between them. CDR3 size: 15 residues. Germline V gene data show CDR1 as MDHEN and CDR2 as SYDVKM. CDR3 sequence: CASSATTRLLIEAFF. CDR3 sequence (DNA): TGTGCCAGCAGTGCAACGACAAGACTGCTGATTGAAGCTTTCTTT.

This clonotype showed up many times. The chain couples TRBV24-1 to TRBJ2-6, with D uncertain. This CDR3 comprises 17 residues. Germline CDR1 is KGHDR and CDR2 is SFDVKD. Trimming pared 5 bases from V and 0 bases from J, leaving 13 bases between. CDR3 region: CATSGRQSLSGANVLTF. CDR3 nucleotides: TGTGCCACCAGTGGGAGACAAAGTCTCTCTGGGGCCAACGTCCTGACTTTC.

In this sample, this clonotype turned up a few times. This sequence joins TRBV12-3 or TRBV12-4 and TRBJ2-3; D possibly corresponds to TRBD1 (5 bases). The ends were cut back, 6 bases at V and 1 base at J, with 17 bases in the middle. This CDR3 region has 16 residues. CDR3 region: CASRPRKGRGTDTQYF. The CDR3 DNA is TGTGCCAGCAGACCTCGAAAGGGGCGAGGCACAGATACGCAGTATTTT.